One sample yielded the 31 T cell receptor beta chains listed below, sequenced in a study of T cells in Graves' hyperthyroidism and ophthalmopathy. Researchers amplified the TCR beta CDR3 regions from RNA transcripts. TCR CDR3 underwent first-round RT-PCR with the HTBI primer set. TCRdb redid the calling of the multiplex PCR reads with MiXCR, one entry per CDR3 protein. The sample has fewer than 900,000 distinct CDR3 sequences; approximately 19% are singletons. The specimen sequenced was blood. The receptors originated from a woman aged 45-65 years with Graves' hyperthyroidism that later progressed to Graves' ophthalmopathy.

This clonotype was seen at least ten times. The chain uses TRBV5-5 and TRBJ2-5; D not resolved. Germline assignment: CDR1 SGHKS and CDR2 YYEKEE (reference sequence). Trimming cost V 0 bases and J 2 bases, with 11 bases left between them. The length of the CDR3 is 15 residues. The CDR3 spells CASSLEAAEQETQYF. As DNA, the CDR3 is TGTGCCAGCAGCTTGGAGGCAGCCGAGCAAGAGACCCAGTACTTC.

Comments on this clonotype: With a much larger clone just one base away, this may be a read error. The chain uses TRBV3-1 and TRBJ1-1, with a tentative D call TRBD1 (6 bases). The CDR3 length is 16 residues. Per germline, CDR1 LGHDT and CDR2 YNNKEL (reference sequence). Here the CDR3 DNA reads TGTGCCAGCGGCCAAGACCGGCGGACAGTGGACACTGAAGCTTTCTTT. Encoded protein: CASGQDRRTVDTEAFF.

This chain uses TRBV18 with TRBJ2-5, with D possibly being TRBD2 (6 bases). Trimming shortened V by 5 bases and J by 1 base, and 11 bases separated the two germline ends. Germline loops: CDR1 KGHSH, CDR2 LQKENI. The CDR3 totals 14 residues. DNA of the CDR3: TGTGCCAGCTCAGAGGGACTTCTCCAAGAGACCCAGTACTTC. Amino acid sequence: CASSEGLLQETQYF.

The J gene is TRBJ2-1, the V gene TRBV11-2, with TRBD1 matching 7 bases. The germline gives CDR1 SGHAT, CDR2 FQNNGV. V lost 2 bases to trimming and J lost 5 bases; unmatched junction nucleotides: 9. The length of the CDR3 is 16 residues. The CDR3 protein is CASSLTERGLNNEQFF. For the CDR3, the DNA is TGTGCCAGCAGCTTAACGGAGAGGGGGCTGAACAATGAGCAGTTCTTC. Looking up the rest from reference TRBV11-2 and TRBJ2-1 gives the full variable domain: EAGVAQSPRYKIIEKRQSVAFWCNPISGHATLYWYQQILGQGPKLLIQFQNNGVVDDSQLPKDRFSAERLKGVDSTLKIQPAKLEDSAVYLCASSLTERGLNNEQFFGPGTRLTVL.

This chain links TRBV6-1 with TRBJ1-4; 9 bases align to TRBD1. The CDR3 totals 15 residues. With 6 bases clipped from V and 10 bases from J, the junction kept 12 bases outside the gene matches. From germline, CDR1 is MNHNS and CDR2 SASEGT. DNA of the CDR3: TGTGCCAGCAGCATAACCCGGGACAGGGCACCAAAACTGTTTTTT. Residues: CASSITRDRAPKLFF.

On this clonotype itself: A junction end diverges from the germline sequence, so it may reflect a read error. The V call is TRBV12-3 or TRBV12-4, the J call TRBJ2-1; 13 bases agree with TRBD2. This CDR3 is built from 18 residues. The CDR3 region has the DNA TGTGCCAGCTCACGGACTAGCGGGGGCTTGAGCTCCTACAATGAGCAGCTCTTC. Its protein is CASSRTSGGLSSYNEQLF.

This clonotype was seen many times. The chain uses TRBV16 and TRBJ1-1; weak D call: TRBD1 (5 bases). Per the germline V gene, CDR1 is KGHSY and CDR2 is FQNENV. The V and J ends lost 0 bases and 1 base respectively, with 12 bases between them. This CDR3 is 16 amino acids long. Here the CDR3 reads CASSQSGGFGNTEAFF. The CDR3, as DNA: TGTGCCAGCAGCCAATCGGGGGGGTTCGGGAACACTGAAGCTTTCTTT.

Ten or more counts support this clonotype. The V and J genes are TRBV20-1 and TRBJ2-7; maybe TRBD1 (6 bases). V was cut by 0 bases and J by 3 bases, with 9 bases left in between. The CDR3 is 13 residues long. CDR1 and CDR2 from the germline V gene are DFQATT and SNEGSKA (reference sequence). This CDR3 reads CSAREPGVYEQYF. The CDR3 nucleotides read TGCAGTGCTAGAGAACCAGGGGTCTACGAGCAGTACTTC.

This clonotype was observed many times. The chain links TRBV12-3 or TRBV12-4 to TRBJ2-1, with D perhaps being TRBD1 or TRBD2 (5 bases each). CDR3 length equals 17 residues. Trimming removed 6 bases from V and 2 bases from J, with 20 bases in between. For the CDR3, the DNA is TGTGCCAGCAGCGACGTTTTGATAGGGGAGACCTACAATGAGCAGTTCTTC. Protein sequence: CASSDVLIGETYNEQFF.

The J gene is TRBJ2-7, the V gene TRBV7-9, with TRBD2 matching 8 bases. This CDR3 comprises 15 residues. The V gene end was trimmed by 5 bases and the J gene end by 3 bases; junction bases not matched to a gene: 9. Germline V CDR1 and CDR2: SEHNR, FQNEAQ (reference sequence). CDR3 sequence reads: CASSGGGLSGYEQYF. The CDR3 DNA is TGTGCCAGCAGCGGCGGGGGGCTCTCGGGCTACGAGCAGTACTTC.

The chain links TRBV19 to TRBJ2-2; TRBD2 might be the D (6 bases). This CDR3 has 16 amino acids. Trimming removed 6 bases at V and 0 bases at J, with 14 bases between. CDR1 and CDR2 from the germline V gene are LNHDA and SQIVND (reference sequence). CDR3 in DNA: TGTGCCAGTAGACTGGCGGGGTACACGAACACCGGGGAGCTGTTTTTT. Translating it yields CASRLAGYTNTGELFF.

This clonotype was counted only a few times. This chain joins TRBV12-3 or TRBV12-4 and TRBJ2-3; 10 bases fit TRBD1. The trim removed 6 bases at V and 5 bases at J, leaving 8 bases unmatched. The CDR3 is 15 amino acids. The CDR3, as DNA: TGTGCCAGCAGCACCAGACAGGGGGCAGGAGATACGCAGTATTTT. Translation gives CASSTRQGAGDTQYF.

V gene TRBV11-2 combines with J gene TRBJ1-4; D is possibly TRBD1 (5 bases). This CDR3 region has 17 residues. CDR1 SGHAT and CDR2 FQNNGV come from the germline V gene. V shed 5 bases and J shed 1 base, with 17 bases lying between them. The CDR3 reads CASSRHPRDRTNEKLFF. DNA of the CDR3: TGTGCCAGCAGCCGCCACCCCCGGGACCGAACTAATGAAAAACTGTTTTTT.

This clonotype was seen a few times. The chain combines TRBV20-1 with TRBJ1-5; D is perhaps TRBD1 (5 bases). The ends were cut back, 3 bases at V and 10 bases at J, with 16 bases in the middle. Germline V gives CDR1 DFQATT, CDR2 SNEGSKA (reference sequence). The CDR3 is 13 residues long. CDR3 coding DNA: TGCAGTGCTAGGGGGGACTACTCAGTTCCCCAGCATTTT. Amino acid sequence: CSARGDYSVPQHF.

This clonotype was seen a few times. This sequence joins TRBV19 and TRBJ2-2; 10 bases are a match to TRBD1. Germline CDR1 LNHDA, CDR2 SQIVND (reference sequence). V dropped 5 bases and J dropped 4; count of bases not matched to a gene: 4. This CDR3 is built from 15 residues. The CDR3 is CASSLTGGSTGELFF. The CDR3 nucleotides read TGTGCCAGTAGTTTGACAGGGGGCAGCACCGGGGAGCTGTTTTTT.

This chain connects TRBV29-1 to TRBJ2-3, with D perhaps TRBD1 (6 bases). Germline-derived CDR1 and CDR2 are SQVTM and ANQGSEA. The CDR3 is made up of 13 amino acids. V lost 7 bases to trimming and J lost 2 bases, with 13 bases between them. Here the CDR3 DNA reads TGCAGCGGGAAACAGGGCTACACAGATACGCAGTATTTT. Amino acid sequence: CSGKQGYTDTQYF.

The chain is built from TRBV7-2 and TRBJ2-4, with D possibly matching TRBD1 (6 bases). Germline values: CDR1 SGHTA, CDR2 FQGNSA. Trimming stripped 1 base from V and 6 bases from J, with 10 bases between. The CDR3 consists of 14 residues. CDR3 DNA sequence: TGTGCCAGCAGCTTAGGGACAGACGCAAACATTCAGTACTTC. The encoded protein is CASSLGTDANIQYF.

This clonotype has only a few counts. J is TRBJ1-4 and V is TRBV20-1; D call uncertain. Trimming took off 4 bases at V and 13 bases at J, with 10 bases between the two ends. The CDR3 length is 10 residues. Germline CDR1 DFQATT, CDR2 SNEGSKA (reference sequence). As DNA, the CDR3 is TGCAGTGCTAAACTCAATGCACTGTTTTTT. Its protein product is CSAKLNALFF.

This clonotype was counted many times. The genes are TRBV30 and TRBJ1-5, with D hard to call. CDR3 size: 14 residues. In germline, CDR1 is GTSNPN, CDR2 SVGIG (reference sequence). The V gene lost 0 bases and the J gene lost 0 bases, with 6 bases spanning the gap. The CDR3 loop reads CAWSVSYSNQPQHF. In nucleotides, the CDR3 is TGTGCCTGGAGTGTATCATATAGCAATCAGCCCCAGCATTTT.

This clonotype was seen repeatedly, ten times or more. The chain couples TRBV6-1 to TRBJ1-1; D gene unclear. The CDR3 contains 14 residues. Trimming took off 1 base at V and 7 bases at J, with 13 bases between the two ends. CDR1 is MNHNS and CDR2 is SASEGT in the germline V gene. This CDR3 reads CASSEVRVEGEAFF. Here the CDR3 DNA reads TGTGCCAGCAGTGAAGTGCGGGTTGAGGGTGAAGCTTTCTTT.

The chain is built from TRBV6-1 and TRBJ1-3; TRBD1 is a possible D gene (6 bases). The germline gives CDR1 MNHNS, CDR2 SASEGT. This CDR3 is 16 amino acids long. V lost 5 bases, J lost 3 bases, and 17 bases lay in between. This CDR3 reads CASSSSGRGSGNTIYF. In DNA form, the CDR3 reads TGTGCCAGCAGTTCGTCGGGGAGGGGGAGTGGAAACACCATATATTTT.

This clonotype was counted ten times or more. The chain combines TRBV3-1 with TRBJ2-3; D gene ambiguous. CDR3 length equals 14 residues. Trimming removed 7 bases from V and 2 bases from J, with 13 bases in between. In germline, CDR1 is LGHDT, CDR2 YNNKEL (reference sequence). The CDR3 DNA follows: TGTGCCAGCACCGGCTCGCAGCTCACAGATACGCAGTATTTT. This encodes CASTGSQLTDTQYF.

This clonotype was picked up many times. This chain uses TRBV12-3 or TRBV12-4 with TRBJ2-5; 7 bases align to TRBD2. V shed 11 bases and J 2 bases; nucleotides not matched to a gene: 8. This CDR3 is built from 13 residues. CDR3 coding DNA: TGTGCCTCCGGGGCTAGCGGACAAGAGACCCAGTACTTC. Translating gives CASGASGQETQYF.

Concerning this clonotype itself: Compared with germline, one end of the junction differs, possibly owing to a read error. V gene TRBV19 combines with J gene TRBJ2-2; TRBD1 might be the D (6 bases). The germline V gene has CDR1 LNHDA and CDR2 SQIVND (reference sequence). The CDR3 contains 15 residues. The CDR3 nucleotides are TGTGCCAGTAGTATTTACAGGGACCGTACCGAGGAGCTGTTTTTT. Translating gives CASSIYRDRTEELFF.

The chain employs TRBV6-1 and TRBJ1-6; D unclear. The CDR3 spans 15 residues. V was clipped by 4 bases and J by 6 bases, with 13 bases between them. Germline V CDR1 and CDR2: MNHNS, SASEGT. CDR3 DNA sequence: TGTGCCAGCAGTGGCTTGGGCCGAGTTAATTCACCCCTCCACTTT. Translation: CASSGLGRVNSPLHF.

The chain carries TRBV18 and TRBJ2-7; tentatively, D is TRBD1 (5 bases). Deletions cut 8 bases from V and 6 bases from J, with 17 bases between. The germline CDR1 and CDR2 sequences are KGHSH and LQKENI. The CDR3 runs 13 residues. For the CDR3, the DNA is TGTGCCAGCAGCGACAGACAGACCTCCGAGCAGTACTTC. It is translated as CASSDRQTSEQYF.

This clonotype was observed a handful of times. The chain couples TRBV28 to TRBJ1-2; the D gene is possibly TRBD1 (6 bases). In germline, CDR1 is MDHEN, CDR2 SYDVKM. This CDR3 is 13 amino acids long. The ends were cut back, 7 bases at V and 5 bases at J, with 14 bases in the middle. The CDR3 loop reads CASTLTGPYGYTF. As DNA, the CDR3 is TGTGCCAGCACCCTGACAGGACCTTATGGCTACACCTTC.

This clonotype was seen only a few times. This chain uses TRBV6-2 or TRBV6-3 with TRBJ2-3, with 10 bases identical to TRBD1. Germline loops: CDR1 MNHEY, CDR2 SVGEGT. The CDR3 runs 14 residues. V lost 7 bases and J lost 5; bases outside the gene matches: 6. CDR3: CASTLGQGLDTQYF. The CDR3 DNA sequence: TGTGCCAGCACCCTGGGACAGGGGCTAGATACGCAGTATTTT.

The chain couples TRBV6-2 or TRBV6-3 to TRBJ1-4, with D unclear. Trimming shortened V by 2 bases and J by 7 bases, and 14 bases separated the two germline ends. CDR3 length: 15 residues. Germline-derived CDR1 and CDR2 are MNHEY and SVGEGT. CDR3 sequence reads: CASSYGRLLGEKLFF. The CDR3, as DNA: TGTGCCAGCAGTTACGGTCGACTCCTTGGTGAAAAACTGTTTTTT.

This clonotype was seen ten or more times. The chain links TRBV12-3 or TRBV12-4 to TRBJ1-1, with D possibly TRBD1 on 6 matching bases. CDR3 length equals 13 residues. V was trimmed by 4 bases and J by 2 bases, leaving 8 bases between them. The CDR3 protein is CASSWTDNTEAFF. CDR3 coding DNA: TGTGCCAGCAGTTGGACAGACAACACTGAAGCTTTCTTT.

The CDR3: CSARARGDTQYF. CDR3 bases: TGCAGTGCTAGAGCTAGAGGAGATACGCAGTATTTT. This chain links TRBV20-1 with TRBJ2-3; D unresolved. The CDR3 length is 12 residues. The germline V gene has CDR1 DFQATT and CDR2 SNEGSKA (reference sequence). Trimming stripped 1 base from V and 5 bases from J, with 7 bases between.